This TCR beta chain came from a study of technical replicates of blood from several donors (dated by TCRdb to the late 2010s). A remark on this clone: Its recognized antigen is unknown. No base qualities exist here, and no much larger clone lies one base off it.

Library preparation employed the immunoSEQ multiplex PCR assay. What TCRdb holds here is the immuneACCESS table cut down to in-frame rearrangements. Part of the clones is not present; checked against another copy, under half of the missing clones reflect an unresolved V gene, and the others are unexplained. In all, the sample holds approximately 79,000 clones, and 85% to 95% of those were seen once. More than 0.25% of the sample lies in the top ten. V drops 5 bases and J drops 5 bases, leaving 22 bases in between. Taken from the germline V gene, the CDR1 and CDR2 loops are SGHNT and YENEEA. Including the terminal cysteine and phenylalanine, the CDR3 comprises 17 residues. CDR3 DNA only is kept here, 51 bases in frame from base 1.

Sequencing used T cells isolated from PBMCs. This receptor was obtained from a human donor in good health. The chain links TRBV11-3 with TRBJ2-1; TRBD2 could be the D gene, as 7 bases match. The DNA reads as follows: TGTGCCAGCAGCCCTGCGTGGAGAGGGGGGGGCCACAATGAGCAGTTCTTC. The encoded protein is CASSPAWRGGGHNEQFF.